The clone carrying this T cell receptor (beta chain) appeared a few times. V lost 5 bases, J lost 0 bases, and 12 bases stayed unmatched. The CDR3 is 20 residues long. Germline loops: CDR1 SGHVS, CDR2 FNYEAQ. This specimen belongs to a study of blood T cell repertoires in COVID-19. Turning to the study itself: Sites in the United States, Italy and Spain provided acute and convalescent COVID-19 samples.

The table came from immunoSEQ multiplex PCR; TCRdb's copy has only in-frame clones and leaves some out. The repertoire consists of about 260,000 clones, with 80% to 90% occurring once and the leading ten covering approximately 4%. The chain links TRBV7-6 to TRBJ2-3, with 15 bases lining up with TRBD2. Sequencing was done on a sample of PBMCs or T cells enriched from blood (not recorded which). The clonotype comes from a man in his thirties or forties with acute COVID-19. The CDR3, as DNA: TGTGCCAGCAGCCAATCCCAGGGACTAGCGGGAGGTTCTAGCACAGATACGCAGTATTTT. It specifies CASSQSQGLAGGSSTDTQYF.